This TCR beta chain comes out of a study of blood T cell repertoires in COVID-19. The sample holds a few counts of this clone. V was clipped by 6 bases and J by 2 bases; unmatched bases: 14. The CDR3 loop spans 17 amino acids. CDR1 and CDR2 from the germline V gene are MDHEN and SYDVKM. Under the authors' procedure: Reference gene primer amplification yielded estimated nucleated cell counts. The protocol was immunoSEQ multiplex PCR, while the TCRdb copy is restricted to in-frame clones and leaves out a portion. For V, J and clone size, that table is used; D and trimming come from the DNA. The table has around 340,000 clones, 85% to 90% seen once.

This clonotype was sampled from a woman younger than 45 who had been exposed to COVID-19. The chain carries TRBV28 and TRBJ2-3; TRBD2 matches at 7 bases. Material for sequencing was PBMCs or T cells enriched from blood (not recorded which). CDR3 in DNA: TGTGCCAGCAGCCGACGGACTAGGTCCCCCCTCACAGATACGCAGTATTTT. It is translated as CASSRRTRSPLTDTQYF.